A single sample gave rise to the 29 T cell receptor beta chains below, sequenced in a study of T-cell memory formation after mild COVID-19. Each CDR3 protein is one row after TCRdb ran MiXCR on the 5' RACE reads. The top ten hold less than 35% of the sample, which has nearly 110,000 distinct CDR3 sequences, about 18% seen once. Specimen: PBMCs or a T cell subset sorted from them (not recorded which). Receptor source: an adult woman who had mild COVID-19 (a few samples of this study predate the infection). Cell type and time point are not known.

Note on this clonotype: This CDR3 fails to terminate in the conserved phenylalanine or tryptophan, so it likely reflects a read error. This rearrangement joins TRBV5-1 to TRBJ2-7, with D maybe TRBD2 (5 bases). Trimming shortened V by 9 bases and J by 2 bases, and 15 bases separated the two germline ends. The CDR3 totals 13 residues. Per the germline V gene, CDR1 is SGHRS and CDR2 is YFSETQ. The chain's CDR3 is CATSEGTPYEQYY. The CDR3 DNA follows: TGCGCCACTTCAGAGGGTACACCCTACGAGCAGTACTAC.

This clonotype was recorded a few times. The genes are TRBV4-1 and TRBJ1-5; D might be TRBD1 (6 bases). CDR3 size: 15 residues. The V and J ends lost 1 base and 2 bases respectively, with 9 bases between them. Germline V CDR1 and CDR2: MGHRA, YSYEKL. In DNA form, the CDR3 reads TGCGCCAGCAGCCAAGCGGGGGCGGGCAATCAGCCCCAGCATTTT. This sequence encodes CASSQAGAGNQPQHF.

This clonotype was picked up a small number of times. The chain recombines TRBV15 with TRBJ2-7; D may match TRBD1 or TRBD2 (5 bases each). Trimming removed 0 bases from V and 5 bases from J, with 14 bases in between. This CDR3 spans 15 amino acids. Germline loops: CDR1 LNHNV, CDR2 YYDKDF (reference sequence). This CDR3 reads CATSRDRGPGDEQYF. In DNA, the CDR3 is TGTGCCACCAGCAGAGATCGGGGACCTGGGGACGAGCAGTACTTC.

This clonotype was seen at least ten times. The V gene is TRBV4-2, the J gene TRBJ1-5; TRBD1 matches 8 bases. The CDR3 is made up of 16 amino acids. CDR1 LGHNA and CDR2 YNFKEQ come from the germline V gene. V shed 3 bases, J shed 2 bases, and the junction held 6 bases outside the gene matches. CDR3 residues: CASSHTTTGGNQPQHF. CDR3 sequence (DNA): TGTGCCAGCAGCCATACAACGACAGGGGGCAATCAGCCCCAGCATTTT.

V usage is TRBV5-1 and J usage is TRBJ2-1; 10 bases fit TRBD1. The CDR3 loop spans 18 amino acids. The germline CDR1 and CDR2 sequences are SGHRS and YFSETQ. V dropped 3 bases and J dropped 3; count of bases not matched to a gene: 12. The CDR3 loop reads CASSSTKGQGQDYNEQFF. CDR3 bases: TGCGCCAGCAGCTCAACGAAGGGACAGGGGCAGGACTACAATGAGCAGTTCTTC.

This clonotype was found a few times. This chain links TRBV24-1 with TRBJ2-1; D may match TRBD1 or TRBD2 (5 bases each). V was trimmed by 4 bases and J by 8 bases, leaving 14 bases between them. The length of the CDR3 is 14 residues. Germline V gives CDR1 KGHDR, CDR2 SFDVKD. The CDR3 spells CATSEGRDQDEQFF. CDR3 sequence (DNA): TGTGCCACCAGTGAGGGCCGGGACCAGGATGAGCAGTTCTTC.

The chain is built from TRBV14 and TRBJ2-6; no firm D call. V shed 1 base and J shed 3 bases, with 13 bases lying between them. Per the germline V gene, CDR1 is SGHDN and CDR2 is FVKESK. The CDR3 is 17 residues long. The CDR3 nucleotides are TGTGCCAGCAGCCAAGGGGTTGCGGTCCTTGGGGCCAACGTCCTGACTTTC. Translating gives CASSQGVAVLGANVLTF.

This clonotype has only a few counts. The chain has TRBV9 and TRBJ2-3, with 9 bases matching TRBD2. The CDR3 contains 17 residues. The V segment lost 4 bases and the J segment 6 bases; nucleotides outside the gene matches: 15. Germline V gene data show CDR1 as SGDLS and CDR2 as YYNGEE. The CDR3 reads CASSPHGGGGVRDTQYF. CDR3 sequence (DNA): TGTGCCAGCAGCCCCCACGGTGGCGGGGGGGTGAGGGATACGCAGTATTTT.

V gene TRBV7-8 combines with J gene TRBJ2-5; D unresolved. With 1 base removed from V and 7 bases from J, the gap between germline ends came to 13 bases. There are 14 residues in the CDR3. The germline gives CDR1 SGHVS, CDR2 FQNEAQ. DNA for the CDR3: TGTGCCAGCAGCTTAGTGGATCTTTTAGGGACCCAGTACTTC. Translated, it gives CASSLVDLLGTQYF.

The V call is TRBV7-8, the J call TRBJ2-7, with TRBD1 matching 11 bases. The CDR3 spans 15 residues. CDR1 SGHVS and CDR2 FQNEAQ come from the germline V gene. V was pared by 5 bases and J by 3 bases, with 6 bases of the junction left unmatched. The CDR3 DNA is TGTGCCAGCAGCGCCCCGGGACAGGGGGACTACGAGCAGTACTTC. Its protein product is CASSAPGQGDYEQYF.

This clonotype was counted ten times or more. The V and J genes are TRBV4-2 and TRBJ2-7; D perhaps matches TRBD1 (5 bases). The CDR3 consists of 15 residues. Deletions cut 1 base from V and 2 bases from J, with 12 bases between. The germline gives CDR1 LGHNA, CDR2 YNFKEQ. For the CDR3, the DNA is TGTGCCAGCAGCCAAGTTGACAGTCCTGCCTACGAGCAGTACTTC. Translation: CASSQVDSPAYEQYF.

In its sample, this clonotype was seen a few times. This chain connects TRBV5-1 to TRBJ2-1, with TRBD2 matching 10 bases. The CDR3 totals 15 residues. Per germline, CDR1 SGHRS and CDR2 YFSETQ. Trimming at V came to 6 bases and at J to 4 bases, leaving 7 bases not matched to a gene. The chain's CDR3 is CASKDTAGGYNEQFF. CDR3 in DNA: TGCGCCAGCAAAGACACAGCGGGAGGGTACAATGAGCAGTTCTTC. The full variable domain, its missing parts supplied by reference TRBV5-1 and TRBJ2-1, is KAGVTQTPRYLIKTRGQQVTLSCSPISGHRSVSWYQQTPGQGLQFLFEYFSETQRNKGNFPGRFSGRQFSNSRSEMNVSTLELGDSALYLCASKDTAGGYNEQFFGPGTRLTVL.

This clonotype turned up a few times. J is TRBJ2-7 and V is TRBV12-3 or TRBV12-4; TRBD1 might be the D (5 bases). The V end was cut by 5 bases, the J end by 0 bases, with 11 bases between. This CDR3 comprises 14 residues. CDR3 nucleotides: TGTGCCAGCAGTCACTCGACAGCCTCCTACGAGCAGTACTTC. It encodes CASSHSTASYEQYF.

Ten or more counts support this clonotype. J is TRBJ2-1 and V is TRBV6-4; TRBD2 is a possible D gene (6 bases). CDR1 and CDR2 (germline): MRHNA, SNTAGT. The CDR3 runs 13 residues. V shed 3 bases and J shed 6 bases, with 9 bases lying between them. CDR3 nucleotides: TGTGCCAGCAGTGAAACTAGCATCAATGAGCAGTTCTTC. Residues: CASSETSINEQFF.

This clonotype has only a few counts. The chain recombines TRBV7-6 with TRBJ1-1; D call uncertain. The CDR3 has 14 amino acids. Trimming pared 2 bases from V and 3 bases from J, leaving 10 bases between. Germline loops: CDR1 SGHVS, CDR2 FNYEAQ. CDR3 amino acids: CASSLRTGDTEAFF. The CDR3, as DNA: TGTGCCAGCAGCTTACGAACGGGCGACACTGAAGCTTTCTTT.

This clonotype has only a few counts. This chain links TRBV2 with TRBJ2-2; perhaps TRBD2 as D (6 bases). CDR1 and CDR2 (germline): SNHLY, FYNNEI. V was trimmed by 5 bases and J by 3 bases, leaving 13 bases between them. The CDR3 has 15 residues. Written as DNA, the CDR3 is TGTGCCAGCAGTTGGGACCCGGGGGACACCGGGGAGCTGTTTTTT. The encoded protein is CASSWDPGDTGELFF.

Remarks on this clonotype: The conserved closing phenylalanine or tryptophan is absent in this CDR3, likely reflecting a read error. The J gene is TRBJ2-3, the V gene TRBV9, with 8 bases fitting TRBD2. The length of the CDR3 is 14 residues. The trim removed 4 bases at V and 0 bases at J, leaving 1 base unmatched. The germline gives CDR1 SGDLS, CDR2 YYNGEE. The CDR3 region has the DNA TGTGCCAGCAGCCCTAGCGGGAGCACAGATACGCAGTATCTT. Translating gives CASSPSGSTDTQYL.

This clonotype appeared a few times. This chain joins TRBV12-3 or TRBV12-4 and TRBJ1-1; D might be TRBD1 (5 bases). V was trimmed by 3 bases and J by 8 bases, leaving 13 bases between them. This CDR3 has 13 amino acids. CDR3 residues: CASSLGPREEAFF. Here the CDR3 DNA reads TGTGCCAGCAGTTTGGGGCCCCGGGAGGAAGCTTTCTTT.

This clonotype has a count of ten or more. The chain carries TRBV15 and TRBJ2-7; no clear D. Germline V lookup: CDR1 LNHNV, CDR2 YYDKDF (reference sequence). The V gene lost 0 bases and the J gene lost 3 bases, with 9 bases spanning the gap. The CDR3 spans 14 residues. For the CDR3, the DNA is TGTGCCACCAGCAGAGACGAGACTTTCTACGAGCAGTACTTC. As protein: CATSRDETFYEQYF.

This clonotype occurred a few times. This chain connects TRBV9 to TRBJ2-7; weak D call: TRBD1 (6 bases). The germline V and J ends were trimmed by 2 bases and 0 bases, with 12 bases remaining between them. Per germline, CDR1 SGDLS and CDR2 YYNGEE. CDR3 size: 15 residues. CDR3 sequence (DNA): TGTGCCAGCAGCGTGTCAGGGGCCCACTCCTACGAGCAGTACTTC. Its protein product is CASSVSGAHSYEQYF.

This clonotype was picked up a small number of times. The chain links TRBV6-2 or TRBV6-3 to TRBJ2-5; 7 nucleotides match TRBD1. The CDR3 consists of 14 residues. CDR1 MNHEY and CDR2 SVGEGT come from the germline V gene. Trimming took 9 bases from V and 2 from J; bases not matched to a gene: 9. CDR3 sequence: CASNRDSQQETQYF. For the CDR3, the DNA is TGTGCCAGTAACCGGGACAGCCAGCAAGAGACCCAGTACTTC.

J is TRBJ2-5 and V is TRBV12-5, with TRBD2 matching 10 bases. CDR3 length: 15 residues. Germline V gives CDR1 LGHNT, CDR2 FRNRAP. V was pared by 5 bases and J by 2 bases, with 5 bases of the junction left unmatched. The CDR3 nucleotides read TGTGCTAGTGGTGGGACTAGCGACGATCAAGAGACCCAGTACTTC. Encoded protein: CASGGTSDDQETQYF.

The rearrangement links TRBV9 to TRBJ2-3; D may be TRBD2 (7 bases). Germline values: CDR1 SGDLS, CDR2 YYNGEE. Between the trimmed V and J ends, which lost 0 bases and 0 bases, there was a span of 14 bases. The CDR3 loop spans 17 amino acids. In DNA form, the CDR3 reads TGTGCCAGCAGCGTAGAGGGGGGGGACTCTAGCACAGATACGCAGTATTTT. It is translated as CASSVEGGDSSTDTQYF.

The CDR3 DNA reads as TGTGCCAGTAATAGCGGGAGTGGGTCAGATACGCAGTATTTT. Encoded protein: CASNSGSGSDTQYF. The chain recombines TRBV6-6 with TRBJ2-3; 9 bases align to TRBD2. V lost 9 bases, J lost 4 bases, and 8 bases stayed unmatched. Looked up from germline, CDR1 is MNHNY and CDR2 is SVGAGI (reference sequence). The CDR3 contains 14 residues.

The V gene is TRBV12-3 or TRBV12-4, the J gene TRBJ1-1, with TRBD1 matching over 7 bases. The CDR3 consists of 14 residues. Germline trimming cut 2 bases from V and 7 bases from J; bases unmatched to any gene: 7. CDR3 residues: CASSLTIGQVEAFF. The CDR3 nucleotides read TGTGCCAGCAGTTTAACGATTGGACAGGTTGAAGCTTTCTTT.

The rearrangement links TRBV19 to TRBJ1-2; tentatively, D is TRBD1 (5 bases). CDR3 length: 12 residues. Germline lookup yields CDR1 LNHDA and CDR2 SQIVND (reference sequence). V shed 11 bases and J shed 7 bases, with 17 bases lying between them. The CDR3 loop reads CASGRGLGGYTF. As DNA, the CDR3 is TGTGCCTCGGGGCGGGGATTAGGTGGCTACACCTTC.

This clonotype was counted only a few times. In nucleotides, the CDR3 is TGTGCCAGCAGCTCACACCTCACAGGGGGGGAAGACTCTGGAAACACCATATATTTT. Translating it yields CASSSHLTGGEDSGNTIYF. The V and J genes are TRBV7-6 and TRBJ1-3; 8 bases map to TRBD1. V was pared by 4 bases and J by 0 bases, with 14 bases of the junction left unmatched. The germline gives CDR1 SGHVS, CDR2 FNYEAQ. The CDR3 contains 19 residues.

This chain connects TRBV20-1 to TRBJ2-3; 10 nucleotides align to TRBD2. The CDR3 has 16 residues. Trimming removed 5 bases from V and 4 bases from J; junction bases left unmatched: 12. Germline lookup yields CDR1 DFQATT and CDR2 SNEGSKA (reference sequence). CDR3 residues: CSAARLAGLIADTQYF. In DNA, the CDR3 is TGCAGTGCTGCTCGACTAGCGGGCCTCATCGCAGATACGCAGTATTTT.

V and J are TRBV7-9 and TRBJ2-1; 9 bases match TRBD2. The trim removed 5 bases at V and 9 bases at J, leaving 11 bases unmatched. CDR3 size: 15 residues. Germline CDR1 reads SEHNR; CDR2 reads FQNEAQ (reference sequence). In DNA form, the CDR3 reads TGTGCCAGCAGCCTTAGCGGGAGTTTGGTCCGTGAGCAGTTCTTC. Translated: CASSLSGSLVREQFF.